One and the same sample provided the 32 T cell receptor beta chains below, sequenced in a study of blood T cell repertoires in COVID-19. Here immunoSEQ multiplex PCR was the method, and the copy in TCRdb shows in-frame clones only, minus some. The sample lists some 52,000 clones; roughly 87% were seen once. The material sequenced was peripheral blood. The source of these receptors is a human donor with active COVID-19. The donor label of this sample is uncertain.

J is TRBJ1-5 and V is TRBV2, with 7 bases lining up with TRBD1. CDR1 is SNHLY, CDR2 FYNNEI, per germline. CDR3 length: 15 residues. After removal of 9 bases from V and 3 bases from J, the junction contained 11 bases not matched to a gene. The CDR3 spells CASKPQGGINQPQHF. Written as DNA, the CDR3 is TGTGCCAGTAAACCGCAGGGGGGTATCAATCAGCCCCAGCATTTT.

V usage is TRBV6-1 and J usage is TRBJ1-5, with 7 bases lining up with TRBD1. Germline V gives CDR1 MNHNS, CDR2 SASEGT. CDR3 length: 17 residues. The V and J ends lost 2 bases and 2 bases, in that order; junction bases with no gene match: 9. The CDR3 protein is CASSERGQGSGNQPQHF. The CDR3 DNA sequence: TGTGCCAGCAGTGAAAGGGGGCAGGGATCGGGCAATCAGCCCCAGCATTTT.

This clone is a singleton in its sample. The chain links TRBV21-1 to TRBJ2-1; no check of the table's D call, TRBD1, against the DNA was made. TRBV21-1 constitutes a pseudogene. CDR3 length: 15 amino acids. In DNA form, the CDR3 reads TGTGCCAGCCTTACTGCAGGGGGCTGCGTCAATGAGCAGTTCTTC. Protein: CASLTAGGCVNEQFF.

V is TRBV5-4 and J is TRBJ2-7, with 8 bases fitting TRBD2. V lost 5 bases to trimming and J lost 7 bases; unmatched junction nucleotides: 17. The germline V gene has CDR1 SGHNT and CDR2 YYREEE (reference sequence). The CDR3 loop spans 16 amino acids. The CDR3 nucleotides read TGTGCCAGCAGGGCCGCCGGGACTAGGCACACCGCTGAGCAGTACTTC. This sequence encodes CASRAAGTRHTAEQYF.

The gene calls are TRBV27 and TRBJ1-2; 7 positions match TRBD1. CDR3 length: 15 residues. Trimming at V came to 3 bases and at J to 8 bases, leaving 12 bases not matched to a gene. CDR1 MNHEY and CDR2 SMNVEV come from the germline V gene (reference sequence). As DNA, the CDR3 is TGTGCCAGCAGTTTTGGGCGGAACAGGGGATTGGGCTACACCTTC. Its translation: CASSFGRNRGLGYTF.

The chain has TRBV7-8 and TRBJ2-2; TRBD1 matches 8 bases. The CDR3 loop spans 17 amino acids. CDR1 and CDR2 (germline): SGHVS, FQNEAQ. Trimming took 5 bases from V and 1 from J; bases not matched to a gene: 9. CDR3 sequence reads: CASSPRQGTGNTGELFF. The CDR3 DNA follows: TGTGCCAGCAGCCCCCGACAGGGGACTGGGAACACCGGGGAGCTGTTTTTT. Full variable domain (rest looked up from reference TRBV7-8 and TRBJ2-2): GAGVSQSPRYKVAKRGQDVALRCDPISGHVSLFWYQQALGQGPEFLTYFQNEAQLDKSGLPSDRFFAERPEGSVSTLKIQRTQQEDSAVYLCASSPRQGTGNTGELFFGEGSRLTVL.

The rearrangement joins TRBV5-1 to TRBJ1-5, with 8 nucleotides matching TRBD1. Germline-derived CDR1 and CDR2 are SGHRS and YFSETQ. V lost 4 bases and J lost 4; bases outside the gene matches: 1. The length of the CDR3 is 13 residues. The CDR3 region has the DNA TGCGCCAGCAGCCAGGGGGCAAATCAGCCCCAGCATTTT. It encodes CASSQGANQPQHF.

V usage is TRBV5-4 and J usage is TRBJ1-2; 9 bases align to TRBD1. V gave up 4 bases and J gave up 4 bases; unmatched junction bases: 5. The CDR3 is made up of 14 amino acids. Germline V gene lookup returns CDR1 SGHNT and CDR2 YYREEE (reference sequence). The CDR3 coding sequence is TGTGCCAGCAGCCCACAGGGGGCGCGCTATGGCTACACCTTC. Translating gives CASSPQGARYGYTF. Full variable domain (missing parts from reference TRBV5-4 and TRBJ1-2): ETGVTQSPTHLIKTRGQQVTLRCSSQSGHNTVSWYQQALGQGPQFIFQYYREEENGRGNFPPRFSGLQFPNYSSELNVNALELDDSALYLCASSPQGARYGYTFGSGTRLTVV.

The chain employs TRBV23-1 and TRBJ2-1; no clear D. TRBV23-1 is an ORF, and what it does is uncertain. CDR3 length equals 15 residues. V lost 6 bases to trimming and J lost 2 bases, with 14 bases between them. The CDR3 reads CASSPSSAAYNEQFF. DNA for the CDR3: TGCGCCAGCAGCCCCTCCTCTGCAGCCTACAATGAGCAGTTCTTC.

This clone was counted only a few times. The chain uses TRBV19 and TRBJ1-2, with TRBD1 matching over 8 bases. Germline lookup yields CDR1 LNHDA and CDR2 SQIVND (reference sequence). CDR3 length equals 16 residues. Germline trimming cut 5 bases from V and 3 bases from J; bases unmatched to any gene: 11. The CDR3 sequence is CASSPRTGPGYYGYTF. CDR3 nucleotide sequence: TGTGCCAGTAGTCCACGGACAGGGCCGGGGTACTATGGCTACACCTTC.

The V and J genes are TRBV7-8 and TRBJ1-1; TRBD1 matches at 7 bases. Germline lookup yields CDR1 SGHVS and CDR2 FQNEAQ. Trimming removed 1 base from V and 0 bases from J; junction bases left unmatched: 5. This CDR3 is built from 16 residues. The DNA of the CDR3 is TGTGCCAGCAGCTTAGAGGGACAGTATTTGAACACTGAAGCTTTCTTT. Its protein product is CASSLEGQYLNTEAFF.

Regarding this clone: Additional DNA sequences in this sample encode the identical CDR3. In DNA form, the CDR3 reads TGTGCCAGCTCTGTGGGGGGGAACACTGAAGCTTTCTTT. Residues: CASSVGGNTEAFF. The chain recombines TRBV18 with TRBJ1-1; perhaps TRBD1 as D (5 bases). CDR3 length: 13 amino acids. With 6 bases removed from V and 1 base from J, the gap between germline ends came to 9 bases. Germline V gene sequence: CDR1 KGHSH, CDR2 LQKENI.

This chain links TRBV7-8 with TRBJ2-1; D gene unclear. This CDR3 spans 11 amino acids. The germline V gene encodes CDR1 SGHVS and CDR2 FQNEAQ. Between the trimmed V and J ends, which lost 5 bases and 6 bases, there was a span of 5 bases. CDR3 nucleotide sequence: TGTGCCAGCAGCCGCCTCAATGAGCAGTTCTTC. Translated, it gives CASSRLNEQFF. Full variable domain (missing parts from reference TRBV7-8 and TRBJ2-1): GAGVSQSPRYKVAKRGQDVALRCDPISGHVSLFWYQQALGQGPEFLTYFQNEAQLDKSGLPSDRFFAERPEGSVSTLKIQRTQQEDSAVYLCASSRLNEQFFGPGTRLTVL.

The chain links TRBV5-5 to TRBJ2-2, with D tentatively TRBD2 (6 bases). The CDR3 consists of 17 residues. The germline V gene encodes CDR1 SGHKS and CDR2 YYEKEE (reference sequence). Trimming left V 9 bases short and J 5 bases short, with 26 bases between. CDR3 DNA sequence: TGTGCCACCCGAAAAACCCCCTTAGCGGTGGGTACCGGGGAGCTGTTTTTT. It encodes CATRKTPLAVGTGELFF.

V gene TRBV5-5 combines with J gene TRBJ2-7; TRBD2 matches at 7 bases. The germline V gene encodes CDR1 SGHKS and CDR2 YYEKEE (reference sequence). CDR3 length: 17 amino acids. Trimming took 2 bases from V and 4 from J; bases not matched to a gene: 15. CDR3 bases: TGTGCCAGCAGCTTTGTGGACTACGTTACAGCGGGGTACGAGCAGTACTTC. Its translation: CASSFVDYVTAGYEQYF.

The V call is TRBV9, the J call TRBJ2-3; a possible D gene is TRBD2 (5 bases). Trimming left V 4 bases short and J 3 bases short, with 12 bases between. The CDR3 is 14 residues long. Looked up from germline, CDR1 is SGDLS and CDR2 is YYNGEE. In nucleotides, the CDR3 is TGTGCCAGCAGCTCAATCGGGGTGACAGATACGCAGTATTTT. It yields the protein CASSSIGVTDTQYF.

This clone was detected only a few times. This chain links TRBV6-2 or TRBV6-3 with TRBJ2-7; a possible D gene is TRBD2 (5 bases). The CDR3 runs 14 residues. Germline V CDR1 and CDR2: MNHEY, SVGEGT. V gave up 2 bases and J gave up 4 bases, with 12 bases separating them. The CDR3 nucleotides are TGTGCCAGCAGTTACCGCCAGGAGGTTTACGAGCAGTACTTC. Protein: CASSYRQEVYEQYF.

The rearrangement uses TRBV11-2 and TRBJ1-6, with D perhaps TRBD1 (5 bases). CDR3 size: 18 residues. V lost 1 base and J lost 7, with 20 bases in between. Germline V lookup: CDR1 SGHAT, CDR2 FQNNGV. CDR3 sequence: CASSLGFAGGITNSPLHF. DNA of the CDR3: TGTGCCAGCAGCTTAGGGTTCGCCGGGGGTATCACCAATTCACCCCTCCACTTT.

This rearrangement joins TRBV7-2 to TRBJ2-1, with TRBD1 as a possible D gene (6 bases). The CDR3 has 16 amino acids. V dropped 5 bases and J dropped 0 bases, with 14 bases sitting between them. Germline-derived CDR1 and CDR2 are SGHTA and FQGNSA. The CDR3 region has the DNA TGTGCCAGCAGCCCCAGCAGGACAGCCTCCTACAATGAGCAGTTCTTC. It codes for CASSPSRTASYNEQFF.

This rearrangement joins TRBV19 to TRBJ2-2; tentative D call: TRBD1 (5 bases). Trimming left V 6 bases short and J 3 bases short, with 14 bases between. CDR3 length: 15 residues. The germline CDR1 and CDR2 sequences are LNHDA and SQIVND (reference sequence). The CDR3 reads CASSQLDSDTGELFF. As DNA, the CDR3 is TGTGCCAGTAGCCAATTAGACAGTGACACCGGGGAGCTGTTTTTT.

The genes are TRBV9 and TRBJ2-5; TRBD2 matches 9 bases. The CDR3 spans 17 residues. The junction had 7 bases not matched to a gene; V was cut back by 0 bases and J by 1 base. Germline V CDR1 and CDR2: SGDLS, YYNGEE. In DNA form, the CDR3 reads TGTGCCAGCAGCGTAGGCGGGAGGGGGGGGTCCCAAGAGACCCAGTACTTC. This encodes CASSVGGRGGSQETQYF. Using reference TRBV9 and TRBJ2-5 for the parts outside the CDR3, the full variable domain is DSGVTQTPKHLITATGQRVTLRCSPRSGDLSVYWYQQSLDQGLQFLIQYYNGEERAKGNILERFSAQQFPDLHSELNLSSLELGDSALYFCASSVGGRGGSQETQYFGPGTRLLVL.

The chain combines TRBV7-9 with TRBJ2-5, with TRBD1 matching 9 bases. The V and J ends lost 2 bases and 4 bases, in that order; junction bases with no gene match: 5. The CDR3 has 15 amino acids. CDR1 is SEHNR, CDR2 FQNEAQ, per germline (reference sequence). CDR3 nucleotides: TGTGCCAGCAGCTTACGGGACAGGGCGCGAGAGACCCAGTACTTC. Translated: CASSLRDRARETQYF.

The CDR3: CASSQDPGTFYEQYF. DNA for the CDR3: TGCGCCAGCAGCCAAGATCCTGGGACATTCTACGAGCAGTACTTC. This sequence joins TRBV4-3 and TRBJ2-7; perhaps TRBD1 as D (6 bases). V dropped 0 bases and J dropped 3 bases, with 12 bases sitting between them. The CDR3 is made up of 15 amino acids. Per germline, CDR1 LGHNA and CDR2 YSLEER.

The rearrangement uses TRBV6-5 and TRBJ1-2; 8 nucleotides align to TRBD1. The CDR3 has 12 amino acids. The junction had 4 bases not matched to a gene; V was cut back by 6 bases and J by 7 bases. Germline CDR1 reads MNHEY; CDR2 reads SVGAGI. CDR3 sequence: CASSKTGVGYTF. The CDR3 DNA sequence: TGTGCCAGCAGCAAGACAGGGGTTGGCTACACCTTC.

This clone was observed once. The chain carries TRBV5-4 and TRBJ1-2; D remains ambiguous. The CDR3 is made up of 14 amino acids. The ends were cut back, 0 bases at V and 2 bases at J, with 8 bases in the middle. CDR1 and CDR2 from the germline V gene are SGHNT and YYREEE (reference sequence). The CDR3 spells CASSLDAGNYGYTF. The CDR3 DNA sequence: TGTGCCAGCAGCTTGGATGCAGGAAACTATGGCTACACCTTC.

This chain joins TRBV29-1 and TRBJ1-1; TRBD1 is a possible D gene (5 bases). This CDR3 has 13 amino acids. V dropped 1 base and J dropped 5 bases, with 11 bases sitting between them. CDR1 and CDR2 (germline): SQVTM, ANQGSEA. The DNA of the CDR3 is TGCAGCGTTGAAGTAGTGGGGGGGACTGAAGCTTTCTTT. Protein: CSVEVVGGTEAFF.

This clone showed up just a few times. J is TRBJ1-2 and V is TRBV7-3; D unclear. The CDR3 runs 13 residues. Germline CDR1 and CDR2: SGHTA and FQGTGA. V gave up 2 bases and J gave up 6 bases, with 10 bases separating them. The CDR3 reads CASSLLGNDGYTF. The CDR3 DNA reads TGTGCCAGCAGCTTACTCGGGAACGATGGCTACACCTTC.

This rearrangement joins TRBV14 to TRBJ2-3, with D perhaps matching TRBD1 (6 bases). CDR1 is SGHDN, CDR2 FVKESK, per germline. Deletions cut 0 bases from V and 4 bases from J, with 20 bases between. The CDR3 consists of 18 residues. This chain's CDR3 is CASSQDPSTGHPADTQYF. For the CDR3, the DNA is TGTGCCAGCAGCCAAGATCCAAGTACGGGACATCCCGCAGATACGCAGTATTTT. The variable domain in full, completed from reference TRBV14 and TRBJ2-3, reads EAGVTQFPSHSVIEKGQTVTLRCDPISGHDNLYWYRRVMGKEIKFLLHFVKESKQDESGMPNNRFLAERTGGTYSTLKVQPAELEDSGVYFCASSQDPSTGHPADTQYFGPGTRLTVL.

V is TRBV6-2 or TRBV6-3 and J is TRBJ1-2; TRBD1 matches at 9 bases. Per the germline V gene, CDR1 is MNHEY and CDR2 is SVGEGT. The ends lost 6 bases at V and 2 bases at J; junction bases unmatched: 10. This CDR3 is 16 amino acids long. The CDR3 sequence is CASSKTTGGLNYGYTF. CDR3 nucleotide sequence: TGTGCCAGCAGCAAGACCACAGGGGGCTTAAACTATGGCTACACCTTC.

This rearrangement joins TRBV4-1 to TRBJ2-3, with D possibly being TRBD1 (5 bases). Germline V gene lookup returns CDR1 MGHRA and CDR2 YSYEKL. V was shortened by 3 bases and J by 2 bases, with 15 bases between the two germline ends. The CDR3 contains 16 residues. The CDR3 region is CASSQSLQVTTDTQYF. DNA for the CDR3: TGCGCCAGCAGCCAGTCTTTACAGGTCACCACAGATACGCAGTATTTT.

V and J are TRBV3-1 (or the pseudogene TRBV3-2) and TRBJ1-6; D remains unclear. The CDR3 loop spans 12 amino acids. CDR1 LGHDT and CDR2 YNNKEL come from the germline V gene (reference sequence). Trimming took 8 bases from V and 5 from J, leaving 7 bases between them. DNA for the CDR3: TGTGCCAGCCGCAGAAATAATTCACCCCTCCACTTT. It specifies CASRRNNSPLHF.

The CDR3 sequence is CASTARGGANVLTF. The CDR3 coding sequence is TGTGCCAGCACCGCTAGGGGGGGGGCCAACGTCCTGACTTTC. The rearrangement links TRBV2 to TRBJ2-6; D perhaps matches TRBD1 (6 bases). The length of the CDR3 is 14 residues. The germline V and J ends were trimmed by 7 bases and 4 bases, with 11 bases remaining between them. Germline V gene lookup returns CDR1 SNHLY and CDR2 FYNNEI.